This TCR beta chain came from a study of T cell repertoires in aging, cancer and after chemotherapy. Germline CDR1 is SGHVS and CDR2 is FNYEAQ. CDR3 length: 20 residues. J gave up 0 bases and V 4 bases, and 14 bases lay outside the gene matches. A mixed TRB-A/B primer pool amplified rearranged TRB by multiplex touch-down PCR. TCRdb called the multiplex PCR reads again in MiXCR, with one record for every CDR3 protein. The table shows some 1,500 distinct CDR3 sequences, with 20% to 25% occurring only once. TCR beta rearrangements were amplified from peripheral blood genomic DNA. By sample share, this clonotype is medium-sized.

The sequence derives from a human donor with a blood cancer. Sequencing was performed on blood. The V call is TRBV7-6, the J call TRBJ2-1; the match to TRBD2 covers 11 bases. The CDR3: CASSSTAGTSGSRSYNEQFF. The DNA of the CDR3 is TGTGCCAGCAGCTCGACCGCCGGGACTAGCGGATCCCGCTCCTACAATGAGCAGTTCTTC.